This entry describes one T cell receptor (beta chain). The antigen remains undetermined. The sample comes from a study of beta chain features in type 1 diabetes. Study-wide background: All samples combined gave 107,917,701 sorted cells for examination.

As every portion of the isolated RNA was reverse transcribed, the sequencing read expressed TCRB transcripts. The assay was immunoSEQ multiplex PCR, and TCRdb's table has in-frame clones only and misses some. The table has about 240,000 clones, 25% to 35% seen once; the top ten hold around 4%. The V end lost 1 base, the J end lost 0 bases, and 10 bases lay between the germline ends. In germline, CDR1 is SQVTM, CDR2 ANQGSEA. The CDR3 has 14 residues. There was one heparinised blood draw per donor, averaging about 116 mL. The study's findings and limits: Patients with type 1 diabetes showed fewer VDJ junction insertions and more deletions. An over-representation of cells with high TCR expression could result from cDNA sequencing.

This sequence originates from a man younger than 45 in good health. Sequencing input: central memory CD4+ T cells from blood. The rearrangement joins TRBV29-1 to TRBJ2-7, with a tentative D call TRBD1 (5 bases). The DNA of the CDR3 is TGCAGCGTTGAAGTTCTTAGGGGCTCCTACGAGCAGTACTTC. Encoded protein: CSVEVLRGSYEQYF.